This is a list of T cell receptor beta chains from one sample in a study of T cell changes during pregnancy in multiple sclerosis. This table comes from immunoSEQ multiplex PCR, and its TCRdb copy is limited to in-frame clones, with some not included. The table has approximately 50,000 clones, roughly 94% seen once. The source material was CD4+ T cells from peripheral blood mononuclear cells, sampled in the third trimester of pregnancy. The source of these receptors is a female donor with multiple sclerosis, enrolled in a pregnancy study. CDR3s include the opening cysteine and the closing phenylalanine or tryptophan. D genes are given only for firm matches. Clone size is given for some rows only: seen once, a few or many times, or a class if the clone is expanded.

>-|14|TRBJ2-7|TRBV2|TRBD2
TGTGCCAGCTCTGCGGGGGTCCGTACGGTCGAGCAGTACTTC
CASSAGVRTVEQYF
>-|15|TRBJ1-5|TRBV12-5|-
TGTGCTAGTGGTTTGGCCACAGGGCTCGATCAGCCCCAGCATTTT
CASGLATGLDQPQHF
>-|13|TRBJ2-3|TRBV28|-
TGTGCCAGCAGTTCCCCCGGCACAGATACGCAGTATTTT
CASSSPGTDTQYF
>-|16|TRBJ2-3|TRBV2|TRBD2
TGTGCCAGCAGTCGGGTCCCTAGCGGGGGCACAGATACGCAGTATTTT
CASSRVPSGGTDTQYF
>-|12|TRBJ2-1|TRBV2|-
TGTGCCAGCAGTGAATGGGCCAATGAGCAGTTCTTC
CASSEWANEQFF
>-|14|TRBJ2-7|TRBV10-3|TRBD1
TGTGCCATCAGTACCGGGACAGGGTCATACGAGCAGTACTTC
CAISTGTGSYEQYF
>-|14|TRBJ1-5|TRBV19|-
TGTGCCAGTAAGAGTGCCCTCAGCAATCAGCCCCAGCATTTT
CASKSALSNQPQHF
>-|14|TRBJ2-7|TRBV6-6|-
TGTGCCAGCAGTGTAGACTTGAGCTCCTACGAGCAGTACTTC
CASSVDLSSYEQYF
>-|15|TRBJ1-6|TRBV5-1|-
TGCGCCAGCAGGCCCGGGGACACATATAATTCACCCCTCCACTTT
CASRPGDTYNSPLHF
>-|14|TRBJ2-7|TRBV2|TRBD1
TGTGCCAGCAGGTGGGGACAGGGAACCTACGAGCAGTACTTC
CASRWGQGTYEQYF
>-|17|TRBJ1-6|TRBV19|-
TGTGCCAGTAGTATTGATTCGGGGAGCTCCTATAATTCACCCCTCCACTTT
CASSIDSGSSYNSPLHF
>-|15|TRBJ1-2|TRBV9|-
TGTGCCAGCAGCCCCGATAATGGGGGGAACTATGGCTACACCTTC
CASSPDNGGNYGYTF
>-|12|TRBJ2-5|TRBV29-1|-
TGCAGCGTTGCTAAGGCGGGGGAGACCCAGTACTTC
CSVAKAGETQYF
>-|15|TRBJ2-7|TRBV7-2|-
TGTGCCAGCAGCCCCCTGGCGACAGTACCCTACGAGCAGTACTTC
CASSPLATVPYEQYF
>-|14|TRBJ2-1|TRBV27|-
TGTGCCAGCAGTTTATGGATCACTGCGGGTGAGCAGTTCTTC
CASSLWITAGEQFF
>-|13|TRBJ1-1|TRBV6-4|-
TGTGCCAGCAGTCTGCAGCGGAACACTGAAGCTTTCTTT
CASSLQRNTEAFF
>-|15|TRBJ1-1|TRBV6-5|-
TGTGCCAGCAGTTACTCGACAGCGAGACGCACTGAAGCTTTCTTT
CASSYSTARRTEAFF
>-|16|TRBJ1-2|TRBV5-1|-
TGCGCCAGTCGTCTAGGGGCCTCAAGGTTGAACTATGGCTACACCTTC
CASRLGASRLNYGYTF
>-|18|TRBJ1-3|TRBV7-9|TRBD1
TGTGCCAGCAGCTCAAGAGCGGACAGGGGGATGGCTGGAAACACCATATATTTT
CASSSRADRGMAGNTIYF
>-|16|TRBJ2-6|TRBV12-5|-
TGTGCTAGTGGACCCGACAGGATCTCTGGGGCCAACGTCCTGACTTTC
CASGPDRISGANVLTF
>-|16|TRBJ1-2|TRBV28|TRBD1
TGTGCCAGCAGTTTTGAGGGGACAGGGGGCGCCGGGGGCTACACCTTC
CASSFEGTGGAGGYTF
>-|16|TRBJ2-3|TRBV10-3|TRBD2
TGTGCCATCAGTGAGACTAGCGGGACCAACACAGATACGCAGTATTTT
CAISETSGTNTDTQYF
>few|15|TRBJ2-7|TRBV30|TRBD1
TGTGCCTGGAGTAAAGGACAGGGAAGCTCCTACGAGCAGTACTTC
CAWSKGQGSSYEQYF
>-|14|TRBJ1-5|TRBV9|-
TGTGCCAGCAGCGTAACAGAAAGCAATCAGCCCCAGCATTTT
CASSVTESNQPQHF
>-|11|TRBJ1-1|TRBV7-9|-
TGTGCCAGCAGCTCCCCAACTGAAGCTTTCTTT
CASSSPTEAFF
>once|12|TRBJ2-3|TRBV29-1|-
TGCAGCGTCGACACAGGGTTAGATACGCAGTATTTT
CSVDTGLDTQYF
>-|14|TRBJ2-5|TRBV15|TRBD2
TGTGCCACCCGTGAGACTAGCGGGAGGGAGACCCAGTACTTC
CATRETSGRETQYF
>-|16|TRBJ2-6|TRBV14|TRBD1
TGTGCCAGCAGCCAGCAAACAGGGGCTGGGGCCAACGTCCTGACTTTC
CASSQQTGAGANVLTF
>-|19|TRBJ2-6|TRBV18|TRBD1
TGTGCCAGCTCACCCCAGCCGGGACAGGGGATCGGCGGGGCCAACGTCCTGACTTTC
CASSPQPGQGIGGANVLTF
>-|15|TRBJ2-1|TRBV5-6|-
TGTGCCAGCAGCTTGGGGGCGGGACGGAACAATGAGCAGTTCTTC
CASSLGAGRNNEQFF
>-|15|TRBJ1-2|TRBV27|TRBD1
TGTGCCAGCAGAGCCGGGACAGGGGGCCTCTATGGCTACACCTTC
CASRAGTGGLYGYTF
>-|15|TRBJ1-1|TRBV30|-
TGTGCCTGGAGTGGCCTCGGGGGGATAAACACTGAAGCTTTCTTT
CAWSGLGGINTEAFF
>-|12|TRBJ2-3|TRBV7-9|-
TGTGCCAGCAGGCTAGCCCCAGATACGCAGTATTTT
CASRLAPDTQYF
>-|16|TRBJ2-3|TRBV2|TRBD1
TGTGCCAGCCAATTGAACCGGGACAGGGTGACAGATACGCAGTATTTT
CASQLNRDRVTDTQYF
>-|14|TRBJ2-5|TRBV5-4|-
TGTGCCAGCGGACAGCGGAGCTGGATGGAGACCCAGTACTTC
CASGQRSWMETQYF
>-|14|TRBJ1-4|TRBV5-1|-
TGCGCCAGCGGAAACAGAGATGGAAGCGAAAAACTGTTTTTT
CASGNRDGSEKLFF
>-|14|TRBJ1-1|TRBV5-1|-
TGCGCCAGCAGCTTGGGTGGAGATGACACTGAAGCTTTCTTT
CASSLGGDDTEAFF
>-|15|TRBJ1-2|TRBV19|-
TGTGCCAGTAGTATAGACACAGGGACTAACTATGGCTACACCTTC
CASSIDTGTNYGYTF
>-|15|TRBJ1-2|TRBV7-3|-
TGTGCCAGCAGCGTTTCGTCAGGGGCGGGCTATGGCTACACCTTC
CASSVSSGAGYGYTF
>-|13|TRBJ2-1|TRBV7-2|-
TGTGCCAGCAGCTTAGTGCAGCGTGGTGAGCAGTTCTTC
CASSLVQRGEQFF
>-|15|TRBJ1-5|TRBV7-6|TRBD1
TGTGCCAGCAGCCCAGGGGGGAATAGCAATCAGCCCCAGCATTTT
CASSPGGNSNQPQHF
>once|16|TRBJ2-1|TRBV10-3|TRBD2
TGTGCCATCAGTGGCTCCGGGACTACCACTGACAATGAGCAGTTCTTC
CAISGSGTTTDNEQFF
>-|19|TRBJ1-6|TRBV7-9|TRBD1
TGTGCCAGCAGCGCTAGGAAGGGGGCTGAGTACTCCTATAATTCACCCCTCCACTTT
CASSARKGAEYSYNSPLHF
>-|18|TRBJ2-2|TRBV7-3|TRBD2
TGTGCCAGCAGCCTAAAGGGGACTAGCGGGCCGAACACCGGGGAGCTGTTTTTT
CASSLKGTSGPNTGELFF
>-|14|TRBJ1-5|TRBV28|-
TGTGCCAGCAGTTTATTGGGGGCTGGTCAGCCCCAGCATTTT
CASSLLGAGQPQHF
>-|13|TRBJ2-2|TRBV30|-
TGTGCCTGGGACAGAAGGAACACCGGGGAGCTGTTTTTT
CAWDRRNTGELFF
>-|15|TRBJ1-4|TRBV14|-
TGTGCCAGCAGCCAAGGGGGGGGCGTTGGAGAAAAACTGTTTTTT
CASSQGGGVGEKLFF
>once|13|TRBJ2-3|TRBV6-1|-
TGTGCCAGCAGTGAAGGGAGTGTAGATACGCAGTATTTT
CASSEGSVDTQYF